These 28 T cell receptor beta chains originate from one sample sequenced in a study of T cell changes during pregnancy in multiple sclerosis. The method was immunoSEQ multiplex PCR; TCRdb's version includes in-frame clones alone and lacks a portion of them. The top ten clones hold about 0.39% of a sample with 35,000 to 40,000 clones, 94% of them seen once. The sample in question was CD4+ T cells from peripheral blood mononuclear cells, obtained in the second trimester of pregnancy. The receptors were gathered from a female donor with multiple sclerosis, enrolled in a pregnancy study.

V and J are TRBV7-6 and TRBJ2-2; 12 bases map to TRBD2. Germline CDR1 SGHVS, CDR2 FNYEAQ. The V segment lost 5 bases and the J segment 4 bases; nucleotides outside the gene matches: 8. The CDR3 consists of 17 residues. The CDR3 loop is CASSGRGLAGSTGELFF. CDR3 DNA sequence: TGTGCCAGCAGCGGACGGGGACTAGCGGGTTCCACCGGGGAGCTGTTTTTT.

The chain uses TRBV18 and TRBJ1-4; tentatively, D is TRBD1 (5 bases). The V and J ends lost 3 bases and 0 bases respectively, with 8 bases between them. From germline, CDR1 is KGHSH and CDR2 LQKENI. CDR3 length equals 15 residues. CDR3: CASSPLQATNEKLFF. The CDR3 DNA reads as TGTGCCAGCTCACCTCTACAGGCAACTAATGAAAAACTGTTTTTT.

The chain couples TRBV5-4 to TRBJ2-5; 8 positions match TRBD1. Germline CDR1 reads SGHNT; CDR2 reads YYREEE (reference sequence). J lost 3 bases, V lost 4 bases, and 2 bases had no gene match. CDR3 length: 13 amino acids. CDR3 in amino acids: CASSKGQEETQYF. In DNA, the CDR3 is TGTGCCAGCAGCAAGGGACAGGAAGAGACCCAGTACTTC.

The chain is built from TRBV18 and TRBJ1-2, with 12 bases aligning to TRBD1. CDR1 and CDR2 from the germline V gene are KGHSH and LQKENI. V lost 2 bases to trimming and J lost 6 bases; unmatched junction nucleotides: 10. This CDR3 is 17 amino acids long. CDR3 region: CASSPRDRGLKSDGYTF. The CDR3 region has the DNA TGTGCCAGCTCACCAAGGGACAGGGGGCTCAAGAGTGATGGCTACACCTTC.

V gene TRBV27 combines with J gene TRBJ1-3, with a tentative D call TRBD1 (6 bases). V lost 5 bases to trimming and J lost 3 bases, with 11 bases between them. There are 14 residues in the CDR3. From germline, CDR1 is MNHEY and CDR2 SMNVEV (reference sequence). CDR3 residues: CASSLTGLGNTIYF. The CDR3 nucleotides are TGTGCCAGCAGTCTGACAGGTCTTGGAAACACCATATATTTT.

In this sample, this clone turned up once. This rearrangement joins TRBV5-8 to TRBJ2-2, with 10 nucleotides matching TRBD1. The CDR3 has 15 amino acids. The ends lost 7 bases at V and 6 bases at J; junction bases unmatched: 9. The germline V gene encodes CDR1 SGHTS and CDR2 YDEGEE. This CDR3 is CASHYGTGVPGELFF. DNA for the CDR3: TGTGCCAGCCATTACGGGACAGGGGTTCCCGGGGAGCTGTTTTTT.

The chain employs TRBV18 and TRBJ1-1, with unresolved D. The CDR3 runs to 16 residues. Germline loops: CDR1 KGHSH, CDR2 LQKENI. V lost 4 bases, J lost 1 base, and 16 bases lay in between. The CDR3: CASSLTQLVKNTEAFF. The CDR3 coding sequence is TGTGCCAGCTCACTAACACAGTTGGTTAAGAACACTGAAGCTTTCTTT.

This sequence joins TRBV5-1 and TRBJ1-5; a possible D gene is TRBD1 (6 bases). The length of the CDR3 is 15 residues. Germline V lookup: CDR1 SGHRS, CDR2 YFSETQ. The V gene lost 4 bases and the J gene lost 3 bases, with 14 bases spanning the gap. The CDR3 loop reads CASSLGGQYNQPQHF. CDR3 sequence (DNA): TGCGCCAGCAGCCTGGGAGGACAGTACAATCAGCCCCAGCATTTT.

The chain couples TRBV4-2 to TRBJ1-2, with D perhaps matching TRBD1 (5 bases). CDR3 length: 17 amino acids. Germline values: CDR1 LGHNA, CDR2 YNFKEQ. Trimming left V 0 bases short and J 5 bases short, with 19 bases between. Here the CDR3 reads CASSQDGAGRLAYGYTF. DNA for the CDR3: TGTGCCAGCAGCCAAGATGGGGCGGGGAGGTTGGCTTATGGCTACACCTTC.

V and J are TRBV4-3 and TRBJ2-5; 7 nucleotides line up with TRBD2. Germline lookup yields CDR1 LGHNA and CDR2 YSLEER. This CDR3 spans 15 amino acids. With 3 bases clipped from V and 2 bases from J, the junction kept 6 bases outside the gene matches. CDR3: CASSQGDYLQETQYF. CDR3 sequence (DNA): TGCGCCAGCAGCCAGGGGGACTACCTTCAAGAGACCCAGTACTTC.

The chain joins TRBV2 to TRBJ2-7; 7 bases agree with TRBD1. The CDR3 contains 14 residues. Trimming took 8 bases from V and 1 from J; bases not matched to a gene: 8. Germline values: CDR1 SNHLY, CDR2 FYNNEI. The CDR3 sequence: CASVLGQVSYEQYF. The CDR3 region has the DNA TGTGCCAGCGTACTCGGACAGGTTTCCTACGAGCAGTACTTC.

V gene TRBV7-2 combines with J gene TRBJ2-1; TRBD2 matches 7 bases. The CDR3 spans 16 residues. CDR1 and CDR2 (germline): SGHTA, FQGNSA. The ends lost 1 base at V and 6 bases at J; junction bases unmatched: 9. The CDR3 DNA follows: TGTGCCAGCAGCTTAGGAAGACTAGCAGCGCTCAATGAGCAGTTCTTC. Its translation is CASSLGRLAALNEQFF.

V gene TRBV11-3 combines with J gene TRBJ2-2; 7 bases map to TRBD2. The trim removed 8 bases at V and 0 bases at J, leaving 6 bases unmatched. Germline CDR1 reads SGHNT; CDR2 reads YENEEA. This CDR3 spans 15 amino acids. The CDR3 DNA sequence: TGTGCCAGCTCACGGGGGGAATCGAACACCGGGGAGCTGTTTTTT. Translated: CASSRGESNTGELFF.

As regards this clone: One junction end disagrees with the germline gene, perhaps due to a read error. The rearrangement links TRBV4-1 to TRBJ2-1, with 10 bases matching TRBD2. CDR1 and CDR2 from the germline V gene are MGHRA and YSYEKL. The CDR3 runs to 16 residues. CDR3 sequence (DNA): TGCGCCAGCAGCAAAGAATCTAGCGGGAGTAGTTATGAGCAGTTCTTC. It specifies CASSKESSGSSYEQFF.

This chain's CDR3 is CASSQVPAGGMNTGELFF. For the CDR3, the DNA is TGTGCCAGCAGCCAAGTACCAGCGGGGGGAATGAACACCGGGGAGCTGTTTTTT. The chain couples TRBV14 to TRBJ2-2; the match to TRBD2 covers 9 bases. This CDR3 has 18 amino acids. V lost 1 base and J lost 1; bases outside the gene matches: 7. Germline V gene lookup returns CDR1 SGHDN and CDR2 FVKESK.

The rearrangement joins TRBV4-2 to TRBJ1-4; 7 bases match TRBD1. Trimming at V came to 0 bases and at J to 11 bases, leaving 12 bases not matched to a gene. This CDR3 is built from 16 residues. Germline V gene lookup returns CDR1 LGHNA and CDR2 YNFKEQ. CDR3: CASSQEPQGPGGKLFF. CDR3 DNA: TGTGCCAGCAGCCAAGAACCACAGGGGCCAGGAGGGAAACTGTTTTTT.

The chain is built from TRBV6-5 and TRBJ2-1, with 12 bases aligning to TRBD2. V was clipped by 6 bases and J by 7 bases; unmatched bases: 1. Germline V gene lookup returns CDR1 MNHEY and CDR2 SVGAGI. The CDR3 contains 13 residues. As DNA, the CDR3 is TGTGCCAGCAGACTAGCGGGGGGAAATGAGCAGTTCTTC. It encodes CASRLAGGNEQFF.

This chain joins TRBV11-2 and TRBJ2-5, with 10 nucleotides matching TRBD2. Germline CDR1 and CDR2: SGHAT and FQNNGV. With 5 bases clipped from V and 2 bases from J, the junction kept 11 bases outside the gene matches. This CDR3 spans 17 amino acids. The CDR3 DNA is TGTGCCAGCAGCCCCCGACCGGGACTAGCGAATCAAGAGACCCAGTACTTC. This translates into CASSPRPGLANQETQYF.

The chain joins TRBV28 to TRBJ2-7; 11 bases are a match to TRBD2. Trimming took 10 bases from V and 4 from J; bases not matched to a gene: 9. This CDR3 contains 14 residues. Germline CDR1 and CDR2: MDHEN and SYDVKM. For the CDR3, the DNA is TGTGCCACCAAACGACTAGCGGGACGGTACGAGCAGTACTTC. Protein: CATKRLAGRYEQYF.

The chain has TRBV9 and TRBJ1-1; D call uncertain. The germline gives CDR1 SGDLS, CDR2 YYNGEE. V was cut by 0 bases and J by 7 bases, with 10 bases left in between. The CDR3 totals 13 residues. The CDR3 spells CASSVDGLGEAFF. Written as DNA, the CDR3 is TGTGCCAGCAGCGTAGACGGACTTGGTGAAGCTTTCTTT.

The genes are TRBV6-6 and TRBJ2-1; 8 nucleotides agree with TRBD2. From germline, CDR1 is MNHNY and CDR2 SVGAGI (reference sequence). Trimming took 7 bases from V and 8 from J; bases not matched to a gene: 7. The CDR3 length is 13 residues. The CDR3 spells CASTSGGGYEQFF. In DNA form, the CDR3 reads TGTGCCAGCACCTCCGGGGGGGGCTATGAGCAGTTCTTC.

The genes are TRBV30 and TRBJ2-7; 8 nucleotides line up with TRBD2. The V gene end was trimmed by 0 bases and the J gene end by 4 bases; junction bases not matched to a gene: 5. CDR1 and CDR2 from the germline V gene are GTSNPN and SVGIG (reference sequence). This CDR3 has 14 amino acids. The CDR3 loop reads CAWSVLADNYEQYF. CDR3 coding DNA: TGTGCCTGGAGTGTACTAGCGGATAATTACGAGCAGTACTTC.

J is TRBJ1-5 and V is TRBV10-3; no clear D gene. This CDR3 comprises 14 residues. Trimming removed 6 bases from V and 2 bases from J, with 11 bases in between. Germline V gene sequence: CDR1 ENHRY, CDR2 SYGVKD. In DNA form, the CDR3 reads TGTGCCATCAGAGCTGTAGGAGGCAATCAGCCCCAGCATTTT. It translates to CAIRAVGGNQPQHF.

This clone occurred once. The rearrangement joins TRBV5-1 to TRBJ1-2; unclear D gene. CDR1 is SGHRS and CDR2 is YFSETQ in the germline V gene. Trimming took 4 bases from V and 3 from J, leaving 10 bases between them. The CDR3 runs 13 residues. The CDR3 loop is CASSPAGYYGYTF. The DNA for the CDR3 is TGCGCCAGCAGCCCGGCGGGGTACTATGGCTACACCTTC. The full variable domain, completed using reference TRBV5-1 and TRBJ1-2, is KAGVTQTPRYLIKTRGQQVTLSCSPISGHRSVSWYQQTPGQGLQFLFEYFSETQRNKGNFPGRFSGRQFSNSRSEMNVSTLELGDSALYLCASSPAGYYGYTFGSGTRLTVV.

This clone has only a few counts. The V call is TRBV13, the J call TRBJ1-1, with 10 bases that match TRBD1. Germline V gives CDR1 PRHDT, CDR2 FYEKMQ (reference sequence). CDR3 length: 16 amino acids. V lost 5 bases to trimming and J lost 3 bases; unmatched junction nucleotides: 9. The CDR3 reads CASSLPRTGGDTEAFF. CDR3 nucleotide sequence: TGTGCCAGCAGCCTACCTAGGACAGGGGGGGACACTGAAGCTTTCTTT.

This clone came up once. V is TRBV29-1 and J is TRBJ2-5; D might be TRBD1 (6 bases). V lost 4 bases and J 3 bases, leaving 9 bases between the germline ends. Germline V gene lookup returns CDR1 SQVTM and CDR2 ANQGSEA. CDR3 size: 12 residues. In nucleotides, the CDR3 is TGCAGCGTTGGTCGGACAGAAGAGACCCAGTACTTC. Translated, it gives CSVGRTEETQYF.

The J gene is TRBJ1-5, the V gene TRBV2; D might be TRBD1 (6 bases). This CDR3 spans 13 amino acids. Germline-derived CDR1 and CDR2 are SNHLY and FYNNEI. V lost 11 bases to trimming and J lost 3 bases, with 14 bases between them. The CDR3 sequence: CASAGDTNQPQHF. CDR3 nucleotides: TGTGCCTCAGCAGGGGACACCAATCAGCCCCAGCATTTT.

The chain links TRBV7-2 to TRBJ2-5, with TRBD2 identical over 9 bases. Germline CDR1 is SGHTA and CDR2 is FQGNSA. V lost 0 bases, J lost 5 bases, and 10 bases stayed unmatched. CDR3 length equals 17 residues. The CDR3 bases are TGTGCCAGCAGCTTAGCATTTGCCGTAGCGGGGGTCGAGACCCAGTACTTC. As protein: CASSLAFAVAGVETQYF.